This T cell receptor beta chain was captured in a study of cytomegalovirus exposure and HLA in healthy donors. Points from the study as a whole: Both high specificity and high sensitivity reportedly marked the classifier's diagnosis of cytomegalovirus status. Some segments of the V type, notably TRBV6-2 and TRBV6-3, were excluded as indistinguishable. Researchers reported in a later analysis that a missense DCLRE1C variant was tied to TCR beta V- and J-gene trimming.

As to this clone: The antigen remains undetermined.

The CDR3 has 15 amino acids. Germline CDR1 and CDR2: LNHDA and SQIVND (reference sequence). Unmatched junction bases numbered 6, after V lost 2 bases and J lost 7 bases. Although they were nominally healthy when sampled, donors likely had unrecorded immune exposures. Use of 60 Vbeta and 13 Jbeta primers characterized the PCR. Profiled with immunoSEQ multiplex PCR; TCRdb holds only in-frame clones, not every one. The sample carries about 96,000 clones, about 70% recorded once. This chain joins TRBV19 and TRBJ2-1; 9 bases agree with TRBD1. Sequenced: PBMCs. The receptor was isolated from a woman between 65 and 79 years old in good health and CMV-seropositive. The CDR3 DNA reads as TGTGCCAGTAGTATACCTGGGACAGGGCGAAATGAGCAGTTCTTC. This sequence encodes CASSIPGTGRNEQFF.